This T cell receptor beta chain is from a study of T cell repertoires in cytomegalovirus infection. The wider study: Well-studied HLA-B-restricted epitopes and recently identified HLA-C-restricted epitopes of CMV were both used in the study.

To note about this clonotype: Its antigen remains unidentified.

Study-level results: The cumulative frequency of public TCR beta families distinguished individuals who carried CMV together with the relevant HLA. Ex vivo responses were dominated by HLA-C-restricted CMV-specific TCR beta clonotypes.

CDR3 length: 15 amino acids. The germline CDR1 and CDR2 sequences are MDHEN and SYDVKM. The V segment lost 7 bases and the J segment 0 bases; nucleotides outside the gene matches: 6. TCRdb passed the reads through MiXCR, listing each CDR3 protein once. Among about 770,000 distinct CDR3 sequences listed, 25% to 30% were seen once. The chain links TRBV28 to TRBJ2-1; 7 bases are a match to TRBD1. The sequence derives from a human donor in good health (CMV status not recorded). Some clones in this sample may be carry-over from other donors' samples. The sample in question was cultured CD8+ T cells from PBMCs, obtained from culture after CMV antigen stimulation. The CDR3 nucleotides read TGTGCCAGCATTGGGGACAGATTCTCCTACAATGAGCAGTTCTTC. Encoded protein: CASIGDRFSYNEQFF.